One sample yielded the 32 T cell receptor beta chains listed below, sequenced in a study of T-cell reconstitution after alpha-beta-depleted transplantation in children. Preparing the TCRbeta library involved the use of unique molecular identifiers. Each CDR3 protein gets one entry after TCRdb re-called the PCR reads with MiXCR. The top ten hold approximately 2.1% of the sample, which has 500,000 to 750,000 distinct CDR3 sequences, 10% to 15% seen once. Sequencing used PBMCs, mostly from graft donor cells, obtained 360 days after TCRalphabeta/CD19-depleted stem cell transplant. The receptor source for this set is a male patient younger than 18 who had a stem cell transplant for acute myeloid leukemia, so the T cells may come from the graft donor.

The table lists this clonotype with a few counts. CDR3: CASSSAGPRSYNEQFF. The DNA of the CDR3 is TGTGCCAGCAGTTCAGCGGGCCCGCGCTCCTACAATGAGCAGTTCTTC. This chain links TRBV12-3 or TRBV12-4 with TRBJ2-1; D possibly corresponds to TRBD2 (6 bases). V was cut by 4 bases and J by 0 bases, with 13 bases left in between. This CDR3 has 16 amino acids.

The chain is built from TRBV28 and TRBJ2-7; a possible D gene is TRBD1 (5 bases). The V gene lost 6 bases and the J gene lost 6 bases, with 24 bases spanning the gap. This CDR3 comprises 16 residues. CDR1 is MDHEN, CDR2 SYDVKM, per germline. The CDR3 loop reads CASSPPALGRVPEQYF. The CDR3 bases are TGTGCCAGCAGCCCCCCTGCATTGGGCAGGGTGCCCGAGCAGTACTTC.

This clonotype was counted many times. The rearrangement joins TRBV29-1 to TRBJ2-1; no reliable D call. Trimming left V 6 bases short and J 2 bases short, with 5 bases between. The CDR3 totals 11 residues. The V gene's germline CDR1 is SQVTM and CDR2 ANQGSEA. In nucleotides, the CDR3 is TGCAGCGTCCTACCCTACAATGAGCAGTTCTTC. Protein sequence: CSVLPYNEQFF.

This clonotype came up many times. The rearrangement joins TRBV7-9 to TRBJ1-1; D might be TRBD1 (5 bases). This CDR3 comprises 14 residues. The germline V gene has CDR1 SEHNR and CDR2 FQNEAQ (reference sequence). V shed 2 bases and J shed 1 base, with 8 bases lying between them. CDR3 DNA sequence: TGTGCCAGCAGCTTACAGGGCAAGAACACTGAAGCTTTCTTT. Protein product: CASSLQGKNTEAFF.

Many counts were recorded for this clonotype. The genes are TRBV20-1 and TRBJ1-4; weak D call: TRBD1 (5 bases). CDR1 and CDR2 from the germline V gene are DFQATT and SNEGSKA (reference sequence). V was pared by 2 bases and J by 7 bases, with 11 bases between. There are 13 residues in the CDR3. As DNA, the CDR3 is TGCAGTGCTAGAAGGGACGCTACTGAAAAACTGTTTTTT. Its translation is CSARRDATEKLFF.

V is TRBV20-1 and J is TRBJ2-3, with TRBD1 matching 7 bases. Germline assignment: CDR1 DFQATT and CDR2 SNEGSKA (reference sequence). The CDR3 length is 16 residues. J lost 1 base, V lost 3 bases, and 10 bases had no gene match. The CDR3 here is CSASTSPGGGTDTQYF. The DNA for the CDR3 is TGCAGTGCTAGTACGTCCCCAGGGGGTGGCACAGATACGCAGTATTTT.

The rearrangement uses TRBV7-3 and TRBJ1-6, with 10 bases fitting TRBD1. With V trimmed by 5 bases and J by 9 bases, 4 bases remained unmatched. The CDR3 extends over 14 amino acids. The germline CDR1 and CDR2 sequences are SGHTA and FQGTGA. The CDR3 protein is CASSRTGGSSPLHF. CDR3 DNA sequence: TGTGCCAGCAGCCGGACAGGGGGAAGTTCACCCCTCCACTTT.

A few counts support this clonotype. CDR3 coding DNA: TGTGCCAGCAGTATTATCGGGCAGGTCCAGGAAAAACTGTTTTTT. This sequence encodes CASSIIGQVQEKLFF. The rearrangement links TRBV27 to TRBJ1-4; D gene unclear. Deletions cut 5 bases from V and 8 bases from J, with 18 bases between. There are 15 residues in the CDR3. Germline V gives CDR1 MNHEY, CDR2 SMNVEV (reference sequence).

This chain connects TRBV28 to TRBJ2-7; TRBD1 is a possible D gene (6 bases). This CDR3 contains 16 residues. Trimming left V 4 bases short and J 2 bases short, with 18 bases between. The germline gives CDR1 MDHEN, CDR2 SYDVKM. The CDR3 sequence is CASSSPLRDTTYEQYF. CDR3 DNA sequence: TGTGCCAGCAGTTCACCCCTTCGGGACACCACCTACGAGCAGTACTTC.

This chain connects TRBV7-2 to TRBJ2-7; 14 bases line up with TRBD2. The CDR3 extends over 19 amino acids. Germline CDR1 is SGHTA and CDR2 is FQGNSA. V lost 0 bases, J lost 1 base, and 8 bases stayed unmatched. CDR3 region: CASSLAGTSGRLVSYEQYF. As DNA, the CDR3 is TGTGCCAGCAGCTTAGCAGGGACTAGCGGGAGATTAGTATCCTACGAGCAGTACTTC. The variable domain in full, with the rest retrieved from reference TRBV7-2 and TRBJ2-7, is GAGVSQSPSNKVTEKGKDVELRCDPISGHTALYWYRQSLGQGLEFLIYFQGNSAPDKSGLPSDRFSAERTGGSVSTLTIQRTQQEDSAVYLCASSLAGTSGRLVSYEQYFGPGTRLTVT.

The genes are TRBV29-1 and TRBJ2-1, with 11 bases fitting TRBD2. Germline V gene sequence: CDR1 SQVTM, CDR2 ANQGSEA. J was trimmed by 2 bases and V by 6 bases; bases with no gene match: 3. The CDR3 is 14 residues long. The CDR3 coding sequence is TGCAGCGTCCCGGGACTAGCGGCCTACAATGAGCAGTTCTTC. Its protein product is CSVPGLAAYNEQFF.

This clonotype was counted only a few times. The chain joins TRBV30 to TRBJ2-7; D remains ambiguous. The CDR3 has 10 amino acids. Trimming stripped 2 bases from V and 7 bases from J, with 6 bases between. Germline assignment: CDR1 GTSNPN and CDR2 SVGIG (reference sequence). CDR3 nucleotides: TGTGCCTGGAGTATGGGGGAGCAGTACTTC. Residues: CAWSMGEQYF.

In the case of this clonotype: Possible read error: a much larger clone is one base away. Since no conserved phenylalanine or tryptophan closes the CDR3, a read error is the likely cause. V is TRBV4-2 and J is TRBJ2-5, with 8 bases fitting TRBD1. Germline V gives CDR1 LGHNA, CDR2 YNFKEQ. The V gene end was trimmed by 9 bases and the J gene end by 5 bases; junction bases not matched to a gene: 14. The CDR3 extends over 15 amino acids. The DNA of the CDR3 is TGTGCCAGTACAAGCGAGGACAGGGTATCGGAGACCCAGTACTGC. Translating gives CASTSEDRVSETQYC.

This chain connects TRBV20-1 to TRBJ2-7; TRBD1 agrees at 11 bases. Per germline, CDR1 DFQATT and CDR2 SNEGSKA (reference sequence). This CDR3 spans 15 amino acids. The V segment lost 0 bases and the J segment 5 bases; nucleotides outside the gene matches: 6. The CDR3 loop is CSARDRTGGPNEQYF. The CDR3 region has the DNA TGCAGTGCTAGAGATCGGACAGGGGGCCCCAACGAGCAGTACTTC.

The chain uses TRBV28 and TRBJ2-7; 11 bases are a match to TRBD1. J was trimmed by 2 bases and V by 5 bases; bases with no gene match: 5. The germline V gene encodes CDR1 MDHEN and CDR2 SYDVKM. The CDR3 length is 15 residues. CDR3 in DNA: TGTGCCAGCAGTCTAGGGACAGGGGGGGCCTACGAGCAGTACTTC. Translated: CASSLGTGGAYEQYF.

In its sample, this clonotype ranks as medium-sized. This chain joins TRBV4-1 and TRBJ2-1, with 7 bases matching TRBD1. The CDR3 has 15 amino acids. Unmatched junction bases numbered 2, after V lost 1 base and J lost 2 bases. Germline CDR1 MGHRA, CDR2 YSYEKL. The chain's CDR3 is CASSQGGTAYNEQFF. For the CDR3, the DNA is TGCGCCAGCAGCCAAGGAGGGACAGCCTACAATGAGCAGTTCTTC.

J is TRBJ1-2 and V is TRBV4-3; TRBD1 matches 9 bases. The V gene's germline CDR1 is LGHNA and CDR2 YSLEER. V shed 2 bases, J shed 5 bases, and the junction held 9 bases outside the gene matches. This CDR3 has 16 amino acids. CDR3 coding DNA: TGCGCCAGCAGCCAAAAGGACAGGGGTCCCCTTTATGGCTACACCTTC. As protein: CASSQKDRGPLYGYTF.

The chain is built from TRBV7-2 and TRBJ2-1; 10 positions match TRBD2. J was trimmed by 4 bases and V by 5 bases; bases with no gene match: 5. Germline CDR1 SGHTA, CDR2 FQGNSA. This CDR3 has 15 residues. Written as DNA, the CDR3 is TGTGCCAGCAGCCGAGGACTAGCGGTATACAATGAGCAGTTCTTC. Translating it yields CASSRGLAVYNEQFF.

The chain links TRBV29-1 to TRBJ2-7; 7 nucleotides align to TRBD2. This CDR3 comprises 14 residues. Trimming at V came to 6 bases and at J to 5 bases, leaving 13 bases not matched to a gene. CDR1 SQVTM and CDR2 ANQGSEA come from the germline V gene. CDR3 sequence: CSVGRRGVIDEQYF. As DNA, the CDR3 is TGCAGCGTCGGAAGACGGGGGGTGATCGACGAGCAGTACTTC.

The table lists this clonotype with a few counts. This chain connects TRBV7-2 to TRBJ2-7; D not certain. Germline values: CDR1 SGHTA, CDR2 FQGNSA. V was clipped by 1 base and J by 1 base, with 17 bases between them. The CDR3 is made up of 17 amino acids. The CDR3 region has the DNA TGTGCCAGCAGCTTAGTCGGAAACAGCTTTTCTTCCTACGAGCAGTACTTC. Its protein is CASSLVGNSFSSYEQYF. Drawing the rest from reference TRBV7-2 and TRBJ2-7, the complete variable domain is GAGVSQSPSNKVTEKGKDVELRCDPISGHTALYWYRQSLGQGLEFLIYFQGNSAPDKSGLPSDRFSAERTGGSVSTLTIQRTQQEDSAVYLCASSLVGNSFSSYEQYFGPGTRLTVT.

This clonotype was counted many times. The chain couples TRBV20-1 to TRBJ2-3; D unresolved. The germline V gene encodes CDR1 DFQATT and CDR2 SNEGSKA (reference sequence). V lost 6 bases, J lost 1 base, and 8 bases lay in between. CDR3 length: 12 residues. The DNA of the CDR3 is TGCAGTGCAATCGAGGGCACAGATACGCAGTATTTT. Amino acids: CSAIEGTDTQYF.

V usage is TRBV5-6 and J usage is TRBJ2-7; unclear D gene. The length of the CDR3 is 11 residues. V dropped 1 base and J dropped 6 bases, with 5 bases sitting between them. The germline gives CDR1 SGHDT, CDR2 YYEEEE. The CDR3 reads CASSLTTEQYF. CDR3 nucleotide sequence: TGTGCCAGCAGCTTGACAACCGAGCAGTACTTC.

The chain couples TRBV7-3 to TRBJ2-1; D gene ambiguous. V dropped 0 bases and J dropped 0 bases, with 9 bases sitting between them. Germline V gives CDR1 SGHTA, CDR2 FQGTGA. The CDR3 is 16 amino acids. This chain's CDR3 is CASSLTATVSYNEQFF. The CDR3 DNA reads TGTGCCAGCAGCTTAACGGCTACCGTCTCCTACAATGAGCAGTTCTTC.

The chain employs TRBV29-1 and TRBJ2-3; D possibly corresponds to TRBD2 (5 bases). This CDR3 spans 15 amino acids. V was cut by 2 bases and J by 1 base, with 13 bases left in between. CDR1 is SQVTM and CDR2 is ANQGSEA in the germline V gene. CDR3 amino acids: CSVEMVATRTDTQYF. The CDR3 DNA reads as TGCAGCGTTGAAATGGTAGCGACCCGCACAGATACGCAGTATTTT.

The sample holds many counts of this clonotype. This chain uses TRBV3-1 with TRBJ2-2, with D maybe TRBD1 (7 bases). The CDR3 extends over 19 amino acids. V lost 2 bases to trimming and J lost 2 bases, with 21 bases between them. CDR1 and CDR2 (germline): LGHDT, YNNKEL (reference sequence). The CDR3 loop is CASSQIPAGGGANTGELFF. CDR3 nucleotides: TGTGCCAGCAGCCAAATCCCCGCCGGAGGGGGCGCAAACACCGGGGAGCTGTTTTTT.

The table lists this clonotype with a few counts. The rearrangement uses TRBV5-6 and TRBJ2-7, with D possibly being TRBD1 (5 bases). This CDR3 is 13 amino acids long. The V end lost 0 bases, the J end lost 5 bases, and 9 bases lay between the germline ends. Germline V lookup: CDR1 SGHDT, CDR2 YYEEEE. The CDR3 here is CASSLDLGDEQYF. The DNA of the CDR3 is TGTGCCAGCAGCTTGGATCTAGGGGACGAGCAGTACTTC.

This clonotype appeared many times. This chain links TRBV20-1 with TRBJ2-3; the match to TRBD2 covers 10 bases. V shed 6 bases, J shed 0 bases, and the junction held 9 bases outside the gene matches. This CDR3 is 16 amino acids long. CDR1 is DFQATT, CDR2 SNEGSKA, per germline (reference sequence). CDR3 bases: TGCAGTGCCCCTAGCGGGAGTACCAGGAGCACAGATACGCAGTATTTT. It is translated as CSAPSGSTRSTDTQYF.

This clonotype was counted a few times. J is TRBJ2-3 and V is TRBV10-3, with a tentative D call TRBD2 (5 bases). CDR3 length: 14 residues. V was pared by 3 bases and J by 4 bases, with 11 bases between. Looked up from germline, CDR1 is ENHRY and CDR2 is SYGVKD. CDR3 nucleotide sequence: TGTGCCATCAGTGACGGTGACGGGGCAGATACGCAGTATTTT. This sequence encodes CAISDGDGADTQYF.

V and J are TRBV29-1 and TRBJ2-7, with a weak D call TRBD2 (6 bases). There are 14 residues in the CDR3. Between the trimmed V and J ends, which lost 4 bases and 6 bases, there was a span of 19 bases. The V gene's germline CDR1 is SQVTM and CDR2 ANQGSEA. DNA of the CDR3: TGCAGCGTTGTCCCAAGACTAGGTAGGAGCGAGCAGTACTTC. It is translated as CSVVPRLGRSEQYF.

This clonotype was seen at least ten times. The junction departs from the called germline gene at one end, perhaps through a read error. This sequence joins TRBV12-3 or TRBV12-4 and TRBJ2-1, with D possibly matching TRBD2 (6 bases). The CDR3 has 11 amino acids. The DNA for the CDR3 is TGTGCCAGCAGAACCAGTGGTAGCGGCTCCTTC. Amino acids: CASRTSGSGSF.

The V gene is TRBV18, the J gene TRBJ2-7, with 9 nucleotides matching TRBD1. CDR3 length equals 14 residues. V gave up 0 bases and J gave up 3 bases; unmatched junction bases: 0. Germline CDR1 and CDR2: KGHSH and LQKENI. The CDR3 here is CASSPPTGGYEQYF. Here the CDR3 DNA reads TGTGCCAGCTCACCACCGACAGGGGGCTACGAGCAGTACTTC.

The chain couples TRBV6-2 or TRBV6-3 to TRBJ2-7; 10 bases fit TRBD2. This CDR3 is built from 14 residues. Trimming removed 9 bases from V and 0 bases from J; junction bases left unmatched: 5. CDR1 and CDR2 from the germline V gene are MNHEY and SVGEGT. CDR3 residues: CASLLAGASYEQYF. The DNA of the CDR3 is TGTGCCAGTTTGCTAGCGGGAGCCTCCTACGAGCAGTACTTC.